The 27 T cell receptor beta chains listed next were all sequenced from one sample in a study of blood T cell repertoires in COVID-19 (TCRdb year 2020). To prepare the library, the immunoSEQ multiplex PCR assay was applied. As stored in TCRdb, this immuneACCESS dataset retains in-frame rearrangements with V and J assigned. A fraction of the clones does not appear; measured against another copy, unresolved V genes explain less than half of the discrepancy, and the remainder lacks a known reason. The sample table lists 140,000 or so clones, 85% to 90% of them with a count of one. The ten largest clonotypes hold roughly 5% of the sample. The source material was peripheral blood. These receptors came from a human donor in a cohort sampled during active COVID-19.

This chain links TRBV20-1 with TRBJ2-5, with 8 bases aligning to TRBD2. Per the germline V gene, CDR1 is DFQATT and CDR2 is SNEGSKA (reference sequence). The junction had 12 bases not matched to a gene; V was cut back by 3 bases and J by 3 bases. This CDR3 has 16 amino acids. CDR3 coding DNA: TGCAGTGCTAGTCCCTCTATAGCGGGGAGAGAAGAGACCCAGTACTTC. Translating it yields CSASPSIAGREETQYF.

This clone came up a few times. V usage is TRBV10-3 and J usage is TRBJ1-1, with 7 bases lining up with TRBD1. The CDR3 has 12 amino acids. Germline CDR1 is ENHRY and CDR2 is SYGVKD. With V trimmed by 11 bases and J by 1 base, 4 bases remained unmatched. The CDR3 sequence is CASRDRNTEAFF. The CDR3 DNA follows: TGTGCCTCCCGGGACAGGAACACTGAAGCTTTCTTT.

The chain combines TRBV27 with TRBJ2-7; 10 positions agree with TRBD1. Germline values: CDR1 MNHEY, CDR2 SMNVEV (reference sequence). The CDR3 totals 17 residues. V shed 0 bases and J 4 bases; nucleotides not matched to a gene: 9. The CDR3 coding sequence is TGTGCCAGCAGTTTATCTCAGTTCGGACAGGGGGTTTACGAGCAGTACTTC. Its translation is CASSLSQFGQGVYEQYF.

This chain connects TRBV27 to TRBJ2-1; 13 bases agree with TRBD2. The germline gives CDR1 MNHEY, CDR2 SMNVEV (reference sequence). Unmatched junction bases numbered 6, after V lost 7 bases and J lost 6 bases. The CDR3 consists of 15 residues. In DNA, the CDR3 is TGTGCCAGCATCACGACTAGCGGGAGGTTCAATGAGCAGTTCTTC. This translates into CASITTSGRFNEQFF.

This chain uses TRBV3-1 (or the pseudogene TRBV3-2) with TRBJ1-6; no clear D gene. Germline loops: CDR1 LGHDT, CDR2 YNNKEL (reference sequence). This CDR3 is 13 amino acids long. Trimming removed 4 bases at V and 10 bases at J, with 11 bases between. The CDR3 region has the DNA TGTGCCAGCAGCCTAAGCGGGAACTCACCCCTCCACTTT. This codes for CASSLSGNSPLHF.

The chain has TRBV10-3 and TRBJ1-5, with a possible D match to TRBD1 (6 bases). The V end was cut by 3 bases, the J end by 1 base, with 13 bases between. This CDR3 has 16 residues. CDR1 is ENHRY, CDR2 SYGVKD, per germline. The CDR3 sequence is CAISEGTPESNQPQHF. The CDR3 region has the DNA TGTGCCATCAGTGAAGGGACACCTGAGAGCAATCAGCCCCAGCATTTT.

V and J are TRBV4-1 and TRBJ2-1; perhaps TRBD2 as D (6 bases). Trimming left V 1 base short and J 7 bases short, with 14 bases between. Looked up from germline, CDR1 is MGHRA and CDR2 is YSYEKL. This CDR3 is built from 15 residues. CDR3 DNA sequence: TGCGCCAGCAGCCAAGGGGGACTTTCAGCGAATGAGCAGTTCTTC. It encodes CASSQGGLSANEQFF.

The J gene is TRBJ1-1, the V gene TRBV5-1; D gene uncertain. The CDR3 consists of 14 residues. V lost 1 base, J lost 1 base, and 8 bases lay in between. The germline V gene has CDR1 SGHRS and CDR2 YFSETQ. Written as DNA, the CDR3 is TGCGCCAGCAGCTTGATGGCCGCGAACACTGAAGCTTTCTTT. Its protein is CASSLMAANTEAFF.

This clone appeared a single time. The genes are TRBV7-8 and TRBJ1-2; 7 positions agree with TRBD1. V dropped 5 bases and J dropped 4; count of bases not matched to a gene: 4. CDR3 length: 13 amino acids. Germline V gene sequence: CDR1 SGHVS, CDR2 FQNEAQ. The CDR3 sequence: CASSEHRGYGYTF. Here the CDR3 DNA reads TGTGCCAGCAGCGAACACAGGGGCTATGGCTACACCTTC.

This clone was seen a single time. The chain has TRBV5-4 and TRBJ1-2; 8 bases map to TRBD1. The germline CDR1 and CDR2 sequences are SGHNT and YYREEE (reference sequence). The CDR3 spans 14 residues. Losses at the gene ends were 2 bases for V and 8 bases for J; bases not matched to a gene: 8. The CDR3 is CASSFWTGTRGYTF. The CDR3 nucleotides read TGTGCCAGCAGCTTTTGGACAGGGACGAGGGGCTACACCTTC.

The chain employs TRBV9 and TRBJ2-3, with 9 bases aligning to TRBD1. CDR1 and CDR2 (germline): SGDLS, YYNGEE. The CDR3 spans 15 residues. Losses at the gene ends were 0 bases for V and 1 base for J; bases not matched to a gene: 0. CDR3: CASSVGTGGTDTQYF. CDR3 DNA sequence: TGTGCCAGCAGCGTAGGGACAGGGGGCACAGATACGCAGTATTTT.

The chain is built from TRBV4-2 and TRBJ1-3; D is perhaps TRBD1 (6 bases). This CDR3 is 14 amino acids long. The ends were cut back, 3 bases at V and 1 base at J, with 7 bases in the middle. The V gene's germline CDR1 is LGHNA and CDR2 YNFKEQ. CDR3 in amino acids: CASSQTGSGNTIYF. The CDR3 DNA reads TGTGCCAGCAGCCAGACAGGTTCTGGAAACACCATATATTTT.

This sequence joins TRBV19 and TRBJ2-7, with 11 bases lining up with TRBD1. CDR1 is LNHDA, CDR2 SQIVND, per germline (reference sequence). With 9 bases clipped from V and 0 bases from J, the junction kept 7 bases outside the gene matches. CDR3 size: 15 residues. CDR3 sequence (DNA): TGTGCCAGCACCCCCGGGACAGGGGGCTCCTACGAGCAGTACTTC. It specifies CASTPGTGGSYEQYF.

The chain couples TRBV3-1 (or the pseudogene TRBV3-2) to TRBJ2-5; 8 nucleotides agree with TRBD2. Per the germline V gene, CDR1 is LGHDT and CDR2 is YNNKEL (reference sequence). The V segment lost 1 base and the J segment 1 base; nucleotides outside the gene matches: 5. The CDR3 is 16 residues long. CDR3 region: CASSQGVAGRQETQYF. The CDR3 DNA reads as TGTGCCAGCAGCCAAGGGGTAGCGGGACGCCAAGAGACCCAGTACTTC.

V usage is TRBV10-3 and J usage is TRBJ2-3, with D tentatively TRBD2 (7 bases). Germline values: CDR1 ENHRY, CDR2 SYGVKD. The V and J ends lost 7 bases and 3 bases respectively, with 17 bases between them. The CDR3 loop spans 15 amino acids. The chain's CDR3 is CAIKGGLGGTDTQYF. The CDR3 DNA follows: TGTGCCATCAAAGGTGGACTAGGGGGGACAGATACGCAGTATTTT.

This clone was seen just once. This sequence joins TRBV7-9 and TRBJ2-3; D is possibly TRBD2 (5 bases). Trimming shortened V by 5 bases and J by 6 bases, and 6 bases separated the two germline ends. Germline-derived CDR1 and CDR2 are SEHNR and FQNEAQ (reference sequence). The CDR3 spans 11 residues. The CDR3 region has the DNA TGTGCCAGCAGCCGAGGGGATACGCAGTATTTT. Translation gives CASSRGDTQYF.

V gene TRBV5-8 combines with J gene TRBJ1-1; tentatively, D is TRBD1 (6 bases). The V gene lost 4 bases and the J gene lost 9 bases, with 16 bases spanning the gap. CDR1 SGHTS and CDR2 YDEGEE come from the germline V gene. The CDR3 extends over 13 amino acids. The CDR3 region is CASSRSQDRKAFF. CDR3 coding DNA: TGTGCCAGCAGCCGTTCGCAGGACAGAAAAGCTTTCTTT.

This chain links TRBV30 with TRBJ1-5, with 7 bases identical to TRBD1. V trimming: 3 bases; J trimming: 1 base; junction bases outside the gene matches: 6. Germline CDR1 and CDR2: GTSNPN and SVGIG (reference sequence). The CDR3 totals 15 residues. In DNA, the CDR3 is TGTGCCTGGAGCTCGGGACAGATCAGCAATCAGCCCCAGCATTTT. This codes for CAWSSGQISNQPQHF.

The chain carries TRBV6-1 and TRBJ1-1; 7 bases agree with TRBD1. CDR3 size: 14 residues. With 3 bases clipped from V and 11 bases from J, the junction kept 12 bases outside the gene matches. Germline assignment: CDR1 MNHNS and CDR2 SASEGT. The CDR3: CASSETGITEEAFF. The CDR3 DNA follows: TGTGCCAGCAGTGAGACAGGGATAACGGAGGAGGCTTTCTTT.

This chain uses TRBV6-5 with TRBJ2-7; TRBD2 aligns across 11 bases. Germline V gene sequence: CDR1 MNHEY, CDR2 SVGAGI. V lost 2 bases, J lost 13 bases, and 7 bases stayed unmatched. The CDR3 totals 13 residues. The DNA of the CDR3 is TGTGCCAGCAGTTACGCGACTAGCGGGGTCCTTTACTTC. It encodes CASSYATSGVLYF.

Here the CDR3 reads CAISEEGQPVYGYTF. CDR3 DNA sequence: TGTGCCATCAGTGAGGAGGGACAGCCTGTCTATGGCTACACCTTC. The chain joins TRBV10-3 to TRBJ1-2, with 7 bases matching TRBD1. Losses at the gene ends were 2 bases for V and 4 bases for J; bases not matched to a gene: 7. There are 15 residues in the CDR3. The germline gives CDR1 ENHRY, CDR2 SYGVKD.

The chain links TRBV28 to TRBJ2-7, with 8 bases fitting TRBD1. The CDR3 runs to 13 residues. Germline CDR1 is MDHEN and CDR2 is SYDVKM. The ends lost 5 bases at V and 6 bases at J; junction bases unmatched: 6. CDR3 sequence: CASSRTGLVEQYF. Written as DNA, the CDR3 is TGTGCCAGCAGTCGGACAGGGTTAGTCGAGCAGTACTTC.

This chain connects TRBV6-1 to TRBJ2-7; 7 bases fit TRBD1. CDR3 length: 16 residues. V was clipped by 3 bases and J by 0 bases; unmatched bases: 8. Looked up from germline, CDR1 is MNHNS and CDR2 is SASEGT. The DNA of the CDR3 is TGTGCCAGCAGTGATGAGGGGGCAGGGAACTCCTACGAGCAGTACTTC. Residues: CASSDEGAGNSYEQYF.

The rearrangement joins TRBV25-1 to TRBJ2-1, with 8 bases lining up with TRBD2. Germline V gives CDR1 MGHDK, CDR2 SYGVNS. Trimming cost V 8 bases and J 4 bases; bases outside gene matches: 4. The CDR3 runs to 13 residues. CDR3 sequence: CASRSGEYNEQFF. CDR3 sequence (DNA): TGTGCCAGCCGTAGCGGGGAATACAATGAGCAGTTCTTC.

V and J are TRBV9 and TRBJ1-1, with no clear D. This CDR3 comprises 15 residues. Germline loops: CDR1 SGDLS, CDR2 YYNGEE. V lost 4 bases to trimming and J lost 0 bases, with 13 bases between them. As DNA, the CDR3 is TGTGCCAGCAGCCGAGGCGGGCAAATGAACACTGAAGCTTTCTTT. This codes for CASSRGGQMNTEAFF.

The gene calls are TRBV5-1 and TRBJ1-1, with D possibly matching TRBD1 (6 bases). The CDR3 extends over 16 amino acids. With 0 bases removed from V and 1 base from J, the gap between germline ends came to 13 bases. Germline CDR1 is SGHRS and CDR2 is YFSETQ. The CDR3 loop is CASSLEQGEGNTEAFF. In nucleotides, the CDR3 is TGCGCCAGCAGCTTGGAACAGGGCGAGGGGAACACTGAAGCTTTCTTT.

The CDR3 DNA is TGTGCCAGCAGCCCGACTAGCCGGCACACAGATACGCAGTATTTT. Residues: CASSPTSRHTDTQYF. This chain joins TRBV5-4 and TRBJ2-3; 7 positions match TRBD2. This CDR3 spans 15 amino acids. The V and J ends lost 4 bases and 2 bases, in that order; junction bases with no gene match: 7. Germline V CDR1 and CDR2: SGHNT, YYREEE (reference sequence). Full variable domain (remainder filled in from reference TRBV5-4 and TRBJ2-3): ETGVTQSPTHLIKTRGQQVTLRCSSQSGHNTVSWYQQALGQGPQFIFQYYREEENGRGNFPPRFSGLQFPNYSSELNVNALELDDSALYLCASSPTSRHTDTQYFGPGTRLTVL.